This TCR beta chain appears in the sequencing data of a study of response to subunit inactivated influenza vaccine. In its sample, this clonotype was seen a few times. Its antigen is unknown. Study results and limitations: Authors suggested each seasonal flu vaccination may recruit only limited numbers of new T cells.

TCRdb reprocessed the RT-PCR reads via MiXCR and lists one record per CDR3 protein. The table records about 500,000 distinct CDR3 sequences, 16% of them present only once. This clonotype was sampled from a man between 50 and 69 years old who received an inactivated influenza vaccine. The sequencing here drew on CD4+ T cells sorted from PBMCs, taken roughly 24 months after vaccination.

The CDR3 DNA follows: TGTGCCAGCGGGAGAGCCAAAAACATTCAGTACTTC. This sequence encodes CASGRAKNIQYF. The chain couples TRBV28 to TRBJ2-4, with a weak D call TRBD2 (5 bases). V lost 8 bases, J lost 0 bases, and 5 bases lay in between. The germline CDR1 and CDR2 sequences are MDHEN and SYDVKM. This CDR3 contains 12 residues. Complete variable domain (other parts from reference TRBV28 and TRBJ2-4): DVKVTQSSRYLVKRTGEKVFLECVQDMDHENMFWYRQDPGLGLRLIYFSYDVKMKEKGDIPEGYSVSREKKERFSLILESASTNQTSMYLCASGRAKNIQYFGAGTRLSVL.